The present T cell receptor beta chain was sequenced within a study of T cell responses to AZD1222 COVID-19 vaccine. Overall study: Pooled together were second doses at about 4 or about 12 weeks. Study-wide findings and caveats: Repertoire sampling occurred only after the peak T cell response. Females made up more of the donors, who were largely white British, and clonal diversity may have come out too low.

J was trimmed by 4 bases and V by 5 bases; bases with no gene match: 4. The germline gives CDR1 SEHNR, CDR2 FQNEAQ (reference sequence). CDR3 length: 14 amino acids. With respect to this clone: Antigen unknown.

Only in-frame clones appear in the TCRdb table, and some are missing; sequencing was by immunoSEQ multiplex PCR. The data show 60,000 to 70,000 clones, about four fifths seen once. V is TRBV7-9 and J is TRBJ1-5, with 8 bases that match TRBD1. The sequence was collected from an adult in good health. The source was peripheral blood, collected on day 0 of AZD1222 vaccination. In DNA, the CDR3 is TGTGCCAGCAGCCCTCAGGGGGCTAATCAGCCCCAGCATTTT. Amino acids: CASSPQGANQPQHF.